This entry is about one TCR beta chain. The germline gene is not matched at one end of the junction; a read error may be the cause. This sample was included in a study of metastatic and nonmetastatic thyroid tumors. All patients reached thyroid surgery having received no treatment beforehand. TCRdb re-clonotyped the PCR reads via MiXCR. The sample shows some 20,000 clones, around a quarter of them seen only once. CDR3 length: 16 amino acids. Germline lookup yields CDR1 SGHAT and CDR2 FQNNGV. The TCR was taken from a female donor with papillary thyroid cancer or a benign thyroid nodule (not recorded which). Some clones in this sample may be carry-over from other donors' samples. The V call is TRBV11-2, the J call TRBJ1-3; no clear D gene. The sequenced material came from blood. The CDR3: CASSEGTIEAGSTIYF. The CDR3 DNA follows: TGTGCCAGCAGCGAAGGAACCATCGAGGCTGGAAGCACCATATATTTT.